Sequencing of this TCR beta chain was carried out in a study of radiotherapy plus CTLA-4 blockade in lung cancer. About the study: Of all patients, about 17% responded objectively and roughly 31% showed disease control.

Study conclusions and caveats: In blood, TCR clones derived from the tumor expanded after radiotherapy plus ipilimumab.

The CDR3 runs to 14 residues. Germline lookup yields CDR1 KGHSH and CDR2 LQKENI. With 3 bases removed from V and 1 base from J, the gap between germline ends came to 6 bases. About this clone itself: Its antigen is still unknown.

The repertoire was sequenced with immunoSEQ multiplex PCR; TCRdb's copy has only in-frame clones and lacks some. The repertoire holds 55,000 to 75,000 clones, with approximately 79% as singletons. The sample was peripheral blood, taken from a patient treated with radiotherapy plus ipilimumab. This chain connects TRBV18 to TRBJ2-2; a possible D gene is TRBD1 (5 bases). The source of this sequence is a human donor with non-small cell lung cancer whose response to radiotherapy plus ipilimumab could not be evaluated. Some clones in this sample may be carry-over from other donors' samples. The CDR3 loop is CASSPDRNTGELFF. CDR3 bases: TGTGCCAGCTCACCCGACAGGAACACCGGGGAGCTGTTTTTT.